The 14 T cell receptor beta chains listed next were all sequenced from one sample in a study of control samples from healthy donors and cancer patients (dated by TCRdb to 2018 to 2021). Receptor libraries were prepared by the immunoSEQ multiplex PCR assay. In its TCRdb copy, this immuneACCESS table keeps in-frame sequences only and misses some clones. Where compared with another copy, unresolved V genes explain less than half of these, and the others have no known cause. For this sample the table gives about 100,000 clones, of which roughly 87% were detected only once. The leading ten clones occupy over 15% of the sample. Material: blood. These receptors originate from a woman in her forties or fifties in good health.

The chain uses TRBV27 and TRBJ2-2; D unresolved. The germline V gene has CDR1 MNHEY and CDR2 SMNVEV (reference sequence). Deletions cut 3 bases from V and 7 bases from J, with 12 bases between. This CDR3 has 14 amino acids. DNA for the CDR3: TGTGCCAGCAGTTTTACACGTGTGGGCGGGGAGCTGTTTTTT. Its protein is CASSFTRVGGELFF.

The chain recombines TRBV30 with TRBJ1-5, with TRBD1 identical over 8 bases. The J segment lost 4 bases and the V segment lost 5 bases, leaving 4 bases of the junction unmatched. This CDR3 has 13 amino acids. CDR1 and CDR2 (germline): GTSNPN, SVGIG (reference sequence). The chain's CDR3 is CAWSRGLNQPQHF. The CDR3 bases are TGTGCCTGGTCCAGGGGGCTGAATCAGCCCCAGCATTTT. The whole variable domain, remainder taken from reference TRBV30 and TRBJ1-5, is SQTIHQWPATLVQPVGSPLSLECTVEGTSNPNLYWYRQAAGRGLQLLFYSVGIGQISSEVPQNLSASRPQDRQFILSSKKLLLSDSGFYLCAWSRGLNQPQHFGDGTRLSIL.

For the CDR3, the DNA is TGTGCCATCAGTGAGAGCGGGGTAAACAATGAGCAGTTCTTC. Residues: CAISESGVNNEQFF. The chain carries TRBV10-3 and TRBJ2-1; 7 bases align to TRBD2. The V segment lost 2 bases and the J segment 5 bases; nucleotides outside the gene matches: 3. This CDR3 spans 14 amino acids. Germline V lookup: CDR1 ENHRY, CDR2 SYGVKD.

The chain couples TRBV3-1 (or the pseudogene TRBV3-2) to TRBJ2-7; 9 bases fit TRBD1. V dropped 4 bases and J dropped 5; count of bases not matched to a gene: 3. The CDR3 runs 13 residues. Germline CDR1 reads LGHDT; CDR2 reads YNNKEL (reference sequence). Here the CDR3 reads CASSRDRVDEQYF. CDR3 sequence (DNA): TGTGCCAGCAGCCGGGACAGGGTCGACGAGCAGTACTTC.

The chain joins TRBV4-2 to TRBJ2-5, with D possibly matching TRBD2 (5 bases). CDR1 is LGHNA, CDR2 YNFKEQ, per germline. The CDR3 has 14 residues. V lost 1 base to trimming and J lost 2 bases, with 8 bases between them. The CDR3 DNA reads as TGTGCCAGCAGCCAAGTACTAGAACAAGAGACCCAGTACTTC. Protein: CASSQVLEQETQYF.

The rearrangement uses TRBV7-2 and TRBJ2-3; no clear D gene. This CDR3 region has 14 residues. Germline CDR1 is SGHTA and CDR2 is FQGNSA. V lost 0 bases, J lost 5 bases, and 9 bases lay in between. CDR3 DNA sequence: TGTGCCAGCAGCTTAGCGGGAAGGGTAGATACGCAGTATTTT. Its protein product is CASSLAGRVDTQYF.

The chain uses TRBV2 and TRBJ1-1, with TRBD1 identical over 9 bases. The trim removed 0 bases at V and 3 bases at J, leaving 8 bases unmatched. There are 17 residues in the CDR3. The germline CDR1 and CDR2 sequences are SNHLY and FYNNEI. CDR3 residues: CASSEAYRGRGDTEAFF. CDR3 nucleotide sequence: TGTGCCAGCAGTGAAGCCTACAGGGGGCGCGGGGACACTGAAGCTTTCTTT.

This clone was seen just once. The rearrangement links TRBV27 to TRBJ2-5, with D tentatively TRBD1 (6 bases). CDR3 length equals 14 residues. Between the trimmed V and J ends, which lost 5 bases and 2 bases, there was a span of 12 bases. CDR1 and CDR2 from the germline V gene are MNHEY and SMNVEV (reference sequence). In nucleotides, the CDR3 is TGTGCCAGCAGTGCCCCCGGGACACAAGAGACCCAGTACTTC. Translated, it gives CASSAPGTQETQYF.

V is TRBV18 and J is TRBJ2-3; the match to TRBD2 covers 8 bases. The V and J ends lost 3 bases and 0 bases, in that order; junction bases with no gene match: 5. CDR3 length: 16 residues. Germline V lookup: CDR1 KGHSH, CDR2 LQKENI. This CDR3 reads CASSPTSGASTDTQYF. CDR3 nucleotide sequence: TGTGCCAGCTCACCTACTAGCGGAGCTAGCACAGATACGCAGTATTTT.

In its sample, this clone was seen a few times. This chain uses TRBV11-2 with TRBJ2-1, with D possibly matching TRBD2 (7 bases). The CDR3 covers 16 residues. CDR1 is SGHAT, CDR2 FQNNGV, per germline. Trimming shortened V by 1 base and J by 8 bases, and 18 bases separated the two germline ends. In DNA form, the CDR3 reads TGTGCCAGCAGCTTAGCCTTTTGGGGGGGCCGGGATGAGCAGTTCTTC. Translation gives CASSLAFWGGRDEQFF.

The V call is TRBV7-2, the J call TRBJ1-6; unclear D gene. V lost 5 bases and J 14 bases, leaving 16 bases between the germline ends. The germline V gene has CDR1 SGHTA and CDR2 FQGNSA. The CDR3 covers 13 residues. The CDR3 spells CASSASTRPALHF. Written as DNA, the CDR3 is TGTGCCAGCAGCGCCTCGACGCGTCCGGCCCTCCACTTT.

The rearrangement joins TRBV7-2 to TRBJ1-1; the D is unclear. This CDR3 has 15 residues. Trimming removed 4 bases from V and 0 bases from J, with 12 bases in between. Germline V CDR1 and CDR2: SGHTA, FQGNSA. For the CDR3, the DNA is TGTGCCAGCAGCTACAACGTGGGTGTGAACACTGAAGCTTTCTTT. Translation: CASSYNVGVNTEAFF.

The chain recombines TRBV6-6 with TRBJ1-2, with 8 bases lining up with TRBD1. This CDR3 comprises 16 residues. CDR1 is MNHNY, CDR2 SVGAGI, per germline (reference sequence). The V segment lost 5 bases and the J segment 0 bases; nucleotides outside the gene matches: 8. The CDR3 nucleotides read TGTGCCAGCAGTAGTGGACAGGGCTTCACTAACTATGGCTACACCTTC. Its protein product is CASSSGQGFTNYGYTF.

The rearrangement uses TRBV18 and TRBJ2-7; TRBD1 matches 7 bases. J was trimmed by 2 bases and V by 3 bases; bases with no gene match: 4. Germline V gene sequence: CDR1 KGHSH, CDR2 LQKENI. The length of the CDR3 is 14 residues. The CDR3 protein is CASSPRQGTYEQYV. The DNA of the CDR3 is TGTGCCAGCTCACCGCGACAGGGAACCTACGAGCAGTACGTC.